This entry features one T cell receptor beta chain sequence. This clonotype has ten or more counts. Its antigen is currently not known. Nothing much larger sits one base from this clone, and base qualities are not available. Library generation was performed with PCR. Reads for this sample came from an Illumina HiSeq 2500. TCR libraries were prepared with molecular barcoding, using unique molecular identifiers to normalize TCRbeta repertoire quantification. In TCRdb, the public reads were trimmed at Q25 with fastp and aligned with MiXCR, with productive beta chains retained. Rows with one shared CDR3 protein collapse into an entry with the most common genes and DNA. This sample lists approximately 300,000 distinct CDR3 sequences; around 10% were detected once. Around 24% of the sample is held by the ten biggest clonotypes. The CDR3, from cysteine to phenylalanine, totals 12 residues. The DNA shown is the 36-base CDR3, in frame from base 1. Per the germline V gene, SQVTM is the CDR1 and ANQGSEA is the CDR2. V was cut back by 7 bases and J by 3 bases, leaving a gap of 12 bases between them.

The treatment or condition label corresponds to: allogeneic hematopoietic cell transplantation with graft depleted of TCRalphabeta T cells and CD19 B cells. Transplant recipients were children who received TCRalphabeta/CD19-depleted allogeneic hematopoietic cell grafts. This sample was taken from a study of T-cell reconstitution after alpha-beta-depleted transplantation in children (dated by TCRdb to the mid-2010s). Regarding the complete study: The study quantitatively tracked T-cell immune reconstitution after TCRalphabeta/CD19-depleted allogeneic hematopoietic cell transplantation in children using TCR repertoire profiling. What the work shows at the level of the full study, not this receptor alone: The frequencies of hyperexpanded clones fell over the following months, and after one year, T-cell counts and TCRbeta diversity were mostly attributed to newly produced T cells. The apparently early recovery of alphabetaT-cell counts about two months after transplant reportedly depended on only several hundred rapidly expanded clones that came from non-depleted graft cells. In some patients, the high TCRbeta diversity seen at day 60 was put down to recipient T cells and intrathymic progenitors that had survived conditioning.

This clonotype originated in a male patient between 2 and 15 years old who had a stem cell transplant for chronic granulomatous disease, so the T cells may come from the graft donor. The sequencing here drew on peripheral blood, taken 180 days after TCRalphabeta/CD19-depleted stem cell transplant. This sequence uses TRBV29-1 and TRBJ1-1, and possibly TRBD1, on 5 matching bases. For the CDR3, the sequence is CSGRQTHTEAFF. The bases are TGCAGCGGACGACAGACCCACACTGAAGCTTTCTTT.